Listed below are T cell receptor beta chains from one sample, sequenced in a study of control samples from healthy donors and cancer patients. Generated by immunoSEQ multiplex PCR, the TCRdb table keeps only in-frame clones and is missing some. The table has some 140,000 clones, 94% seen once. Specimen: blood. These receptors were taken from a middle-aged man in good health. CDR3s include the opening cysteine and the closing phenylalanine or tryptophan. D genes are given only for firm matches. The size field is filled for only some rows; it gives once, few, many or a size class.

TGTGCCAGCAGGTTGAGCGGTCCAGATACGCAGTATTTT	CASRLSGPDTQYF	-	TRBJ2-3	TRBV11-2	once
TGTGCCAGTAGTATGGACTGGACTAGCACAGATACGCAGTATTTT	CASSMDWTSTDTQYF	-	TRBJ2-3	TRBV19	-
TGTGCCACCACGACAGGGCTAGACTATGGCTACACCTTC	CATTTGLDYGYTF	TRBD1	TRBJ1-2	TRBV28	-
TGTGCCAGCTCGGTGGGACAGAGTCATTACGAGCAGTACTTC	CASSVGQSHYEQYF	TRBD1	TRBJ2-7	TRBV18	-
TGTGCCAGCAGTGTCCTCTGGGGAGATACCTATGGCTACACCTTC	CASSVLWGDTYGYTF	-	TRBJ1-2	TRBV6-2/TRBV6-3	-
TGTGCCAGCAGCCAAAGATGGGGGGCAAACACCGGGGAGCTGTTTTTT	CASSQRWGANTGELFF	-	TRBJ2-2	TRBV7-6	-
TGCGCCAGCAGCTTGGGATCGTCGGCAGAGCGCACTGAAGCTTTCTTT	CASSLGSSAERTEAFF	-	TRBJ1-1	TRBV5-1	once
TGTGCCAGCACTTCATCGGCCCTCTATGGCTACACCTTC	CASTSSALYGYTF	-	TRBJ1-2	TRBV2	-
TGTGCCAGCAGCCAAGTAATGAAGGGCACCTTGAACACTGAAGCTTTCTTT	CASSQVMKGTLNTEAFF	-	TRBJ1-1	TRBV3-1/TRBV3-2	-
TGTGCCAGCAGCCCGGACAGGAGACCTGCTAAAGCTAACTATGGCTACACCTTC	CASSPDRRPAKANYGYTF	TRBD1	TRBJ1-2	TRBV7-2	-
TGTGCCAGTAGTATCCGGGACTTCAACACTGAAGCTTTCTTT	CASSIRDFNTEAFF	-	TRBJ1-1	TRBV19	-
TGTGCCAGTAGTATAAGCGGGGGGCACAATGAGCAGTTCTTC	CASSISGGHNEQFF	TRBD2	TRBJ2-1	TRBV19	once
TGTGCCAGCAGTTCTTTCGGGAATTCACCCCTCCACTTT	CASSSFGNSPLHF	-	TRBJ1-6	TRBV6-2/TRBV6-3	once
TGTGCCAGCGGCGGGACAGGGAATCAGCCCCAGCATTTT	CASGGTGNQPQHF	TRBD1	TRBJ1-5	TRBV28	once
TGTGCCAGCAGTTCGACAGGGGGCCAGCAGTTCTTC	CASSSTGGQQFF	TRBD1	TRBJ2-1	TRBV6-5	once
TGCGCCAGCAGACCCGGACCGGGGAACACTGAAGCTTTCTTT	CASRPGPGNTEAFF	-	TRBJ1-1	TRBV4-3	-
TGCGCCAGCAGCCTTGAGGGCCCGCCCTACGAGCAGTACTTC	CASSLEGPPYEQYF	-	TRBJ2-7	TRBV4-1	few
TGTGCCAGTAGTATAGCTCGGACAGGGAAAGCTTTCTTT	CASSIARTGKAFF	TRBD1	TRBJ1-1	TRBV19	-
TGTGCCAGCAGTGAAGTCGGCATGGCTTCACCCCTCCACTTT	CASSEVGMASPLHF	-	TRBJ1-6	TRBV6-1	-
TGTGCCAGCTCACCTGACACGTACAATGAGCAGTTCTTC	CASSPDTYNEQFF	-	TRBJ2-1	TRBV18	-
TGTGCCAGCAGCTGGGACAGGAATCAGCCCCAGCATTTT	CASSWDRNQPQHF	TRBD1	TRBJ1-5	TRBV5-5	once
TGTGCCTGGAGTGAACCTCGGCGGTCCTCACCCCTCCACTTT	CAWSEPRRSSPLHF	-	TRBJ1-6	TRBV30	-
TGTGCCTGGAGCCATGCCCCGAGGGGCTATGGCTACACCTTC	CAWSHAPRGYGYTF	-	TRBJ1-2	TRBV30	-
TGCGCCAGCAGCCAAGCAGGAGGGGTTAGGACTGAAGCTTTCTTT	CASSQAGGVRTEAFF	-	TRBJ1-1	TRBV4-1	-